A few counts support the clone carrying this TCR beta chain. Antigen specificity is unknown. This record comes from a study of cytomegalovirus exposure and HLA in healthy donors. Study conclusions and caveats: Some TCR beta chains (around 160 of them) were listed as cytomegalovirus-associated.

13 Jbeta primers and 60 Vbeta primers were used for the PCR. This table comes from immunoSEQ multiplex PCR, and its TCRdb copy is limited to in-frame clones, with some not included. This sample carries some 140,000 clones, roughly 70% of them seen once, and the ten largest clones take about 2%. This clonotype was obtained from a man aged 30-40 years in good health and CMV-seronegative. Sequenced sample: PBMCs.

CDR3 in amino acids: CASSLAYREVGGYTF. The DNA of the CDR3 is TGTGCCAGCAGCTTAGCCTATAGGGAGGTAGGTGGCTACACCTTC. The chain combines TRBV7-2 with TRBJ1-2; the D is unclear. The V gene lost 0 bases and the J gene lost 7 bases, with 15 bases spanning the gap. CDR1 is SGHTA and CDR2 is FQGNSA in the germline V gene. The CDR3 covers 15 residues. Full variable domain (rest looked up from reference TRBV7-2 and TRBJ1-2): GAGVSQSPSNKVTEKGKDVELRCDPISGHTALYWYRQSLGQGLEFLIYFQGNSAPDKSGLPSDRFSAERTGGSVSTLTIQRTQQEDSAVYLCASSLAYREVGGYTFGSGTRLTVV.